This TCR beta chain was observed in a study of blood T cell repertoires in COVID-19. Clones were read by immunoSEQ multiplex PCR, and TCRdb kept only the in-frame ones, dropping some. The sample lists 330,000 or so clones, around 87% seen once, with about 2.1% in the top ten. The sequence was obtained from a man aged 40-49 years in a cohort exposed to, infected with or recovered from COVID-19 (not recorded which). The sequenced material came from PBMCs or T cells enriched from blood (not recorded which).

CDR3 amino acids: CASSSLTGDTEAFF. The CDR3 DNA is TGCGCCAGCAGTTCTCTTACGGGGGACACTGAAGCTTTCTTT. The chain has TRBV5-1 and TRBJ1-1, with D tentatively TRBD1 (5 bases). CDR3 length: 14 residues. The V gene's germline CDR1 is SGHRS and CDR2 YFSETQ. Trimming left V 5 bases short and J 3 bases short, with 14 bases between.